This TCR beta chain derives from a study of blood T cell repertoires in COVID-19. As for the study in general: The United States, Italy and Spain provided the acute and convalescent COVID-19 samples. T cells, B-cell-depleted T cells, or PBMCs supplied cDNA or gDNA.

Original analysis: Reference gene primer amplification gave nucleated cell count estimates. The data were produced by immunoSEQ multiplex PCR, yet TCRdb's version contains in-frame clones alone and is incomplete. For V, J and clone size, that table is used; D and trimming come from the DNA. This table holds about 150,000 clones, about 90% found once. V shed 2 bases and J shed 2 bases, with 6 bases lying between them. The germline CDR1 and CDR2 sequences are MNHEY and SVGAGI. This CDR3 comprises 13 residues. V usage is TRBV6-5 and J usage is TRBJ1-2, with D perhaps matching TRBD1 (5 bases). The TCR was taken from a man in his fifties with acute or convalescent COVID-19. Sequences were obtained from peripheral blood. CDR3 sequence: CASSYDSNYGYTF. CDR3 bases: TGTGCCAGCAGTTACGACAGCAACTATGGCTACACCTTC.